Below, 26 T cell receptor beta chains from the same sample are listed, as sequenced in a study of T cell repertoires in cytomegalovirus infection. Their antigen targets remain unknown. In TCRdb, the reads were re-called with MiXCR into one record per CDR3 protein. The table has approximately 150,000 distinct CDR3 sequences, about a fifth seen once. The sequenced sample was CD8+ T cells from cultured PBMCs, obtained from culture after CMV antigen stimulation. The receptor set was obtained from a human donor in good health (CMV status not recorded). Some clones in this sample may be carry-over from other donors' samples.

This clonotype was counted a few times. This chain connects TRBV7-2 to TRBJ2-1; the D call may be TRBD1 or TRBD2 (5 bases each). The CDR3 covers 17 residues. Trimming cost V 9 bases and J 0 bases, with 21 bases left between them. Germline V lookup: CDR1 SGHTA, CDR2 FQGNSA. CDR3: CASYPSGTRSSYNEQFF. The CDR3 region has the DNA TGTGCCAGTTACCCCTCCGGGACGAGGAGCTCCTACAATGAGCAGTTCTTC.

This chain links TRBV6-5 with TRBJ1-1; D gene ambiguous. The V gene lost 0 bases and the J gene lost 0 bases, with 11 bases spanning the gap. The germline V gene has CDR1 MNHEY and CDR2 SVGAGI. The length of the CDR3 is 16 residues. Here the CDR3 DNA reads TGTGCCAGCAGTTACTCGGTCGGGGAAATGAACACTGAAGCTTTCTTT. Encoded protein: CASSYSVGEMNTEAFF.

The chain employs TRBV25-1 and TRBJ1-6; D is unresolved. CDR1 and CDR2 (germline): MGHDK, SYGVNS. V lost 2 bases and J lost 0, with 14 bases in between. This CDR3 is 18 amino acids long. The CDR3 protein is CASSEVGLTSSYNSPLHF. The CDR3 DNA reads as TGTGCCAGCAGTGAAGTTGGGCTAACGAGCTCCTATAATTCACCCCTCCACTTT.

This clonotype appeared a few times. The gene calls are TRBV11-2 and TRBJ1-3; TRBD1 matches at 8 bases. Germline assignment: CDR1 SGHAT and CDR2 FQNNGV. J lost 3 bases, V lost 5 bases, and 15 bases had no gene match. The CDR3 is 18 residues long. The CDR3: CASSQTRGRGPGGNTIYF. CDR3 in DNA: TGTGCCAGCAGCCAAACAAGGGGCAGGGGGCCCGGTGGAAACACCATATATTTT.

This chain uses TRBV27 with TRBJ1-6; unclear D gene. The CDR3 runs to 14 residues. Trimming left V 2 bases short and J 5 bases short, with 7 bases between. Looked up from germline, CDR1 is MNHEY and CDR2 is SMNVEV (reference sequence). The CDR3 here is CASSLKENNSPLHF. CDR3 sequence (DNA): TGTGCCAGCAGTTTAAAGGAGAATAATTCACCCCTCCACTTT.

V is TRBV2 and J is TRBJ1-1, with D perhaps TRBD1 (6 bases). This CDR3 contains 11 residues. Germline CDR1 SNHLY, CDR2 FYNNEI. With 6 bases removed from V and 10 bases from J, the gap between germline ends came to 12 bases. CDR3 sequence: CASSGTLGAFF. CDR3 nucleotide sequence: TGTGCCAGCAGCGGGACATTAGGAGCTTTCTTT.

The CDR3 DNA follows: TGTGCCAGCAGTCAACCCTTGGGACTAGCGGGGTCGAACACCGGGGAGCTGTTTTTT. Its translation is CASSQPLGLAGSNTGELFF. The gene calls are TRBV6-1 and TRBJ2-2; 13 bases agree with TRBD2. This CDR3 has 19 amino acids. Germline V lookup: CDR1 MNHNS, CDR2 SASEGT. With 5 bases clipped from V and 0 bases from J, the junction kept 9 bases outside the gene matches.

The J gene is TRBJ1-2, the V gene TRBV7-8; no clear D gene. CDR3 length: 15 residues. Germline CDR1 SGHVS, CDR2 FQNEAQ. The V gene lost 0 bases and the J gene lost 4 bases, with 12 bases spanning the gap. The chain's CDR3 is CASSLAPPVSYGYTF. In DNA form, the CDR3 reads TGTGCCAGCAGCTTAGCCCCCCCGGTTAGCTATGGCTACACCTTC.

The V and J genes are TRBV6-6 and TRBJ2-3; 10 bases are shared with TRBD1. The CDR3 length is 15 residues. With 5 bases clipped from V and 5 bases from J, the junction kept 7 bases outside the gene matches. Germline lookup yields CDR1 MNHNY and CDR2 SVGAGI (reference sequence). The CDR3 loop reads CASSVGDRGKDTQYF. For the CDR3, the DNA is TGTGCCAGCAGTGTGGGGGACAGGGGAAAAGATACGCAGTATTTT.

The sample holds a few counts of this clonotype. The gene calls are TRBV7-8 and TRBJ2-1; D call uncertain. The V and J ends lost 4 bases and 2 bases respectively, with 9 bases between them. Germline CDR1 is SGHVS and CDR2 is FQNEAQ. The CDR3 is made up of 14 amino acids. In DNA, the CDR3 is TGTGCCAGCAGCTCAGTTCGTACCTACAATGAGCAGTTCTTC. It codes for CASSSVRTYNEQFF. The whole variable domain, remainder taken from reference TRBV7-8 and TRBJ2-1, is GAGVSQSPRYKVAKRGQDVALRCDPISGHVSLFWYQQALGQGPEFLTYFQNEAQLDKSGLPSDRFFAERPEGSVSTLKIQRTQQEDSAVYLCASSSVRTYNEQFFGPGTRLTVL.

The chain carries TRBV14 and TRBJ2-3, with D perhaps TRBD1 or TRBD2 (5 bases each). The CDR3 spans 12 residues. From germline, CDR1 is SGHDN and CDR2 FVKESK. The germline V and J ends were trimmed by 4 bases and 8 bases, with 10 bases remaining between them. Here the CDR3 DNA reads TGTGCCAGCAGCCCGAGGGGATTTACGCAGTATTTT. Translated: CASSPRGFTQYF.

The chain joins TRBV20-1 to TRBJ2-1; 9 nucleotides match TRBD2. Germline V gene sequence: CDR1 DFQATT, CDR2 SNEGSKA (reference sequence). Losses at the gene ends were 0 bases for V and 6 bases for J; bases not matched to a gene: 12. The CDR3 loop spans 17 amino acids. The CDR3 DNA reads TGCAGTGCTAGAGATCCGTTCGGGCGGGGGGGCCCCAATGAGCAGTTCTTC. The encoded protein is CSARDPFGRGGPNEQFF.

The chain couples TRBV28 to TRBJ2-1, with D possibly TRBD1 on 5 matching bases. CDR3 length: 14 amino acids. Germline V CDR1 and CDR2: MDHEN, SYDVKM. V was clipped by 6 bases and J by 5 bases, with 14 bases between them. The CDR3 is CASSRPRQNNEQFF. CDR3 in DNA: TGTGCCAGCAGCCGCCCTAGACAGAACAATGAGCAGTTCTTC.

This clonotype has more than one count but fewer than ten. The CDR3 nucleotides are TGCGCCAGCAGCCCAGAGGACAGGGGAGGAGATACGCAGTATTTT. This encodes CASSPEDRGGDTQYF. V and J are TRBV4-3 and TRBJ2-3; 9 bases fit TRBD1. The junction had 7 bases not matched to a gene; V was cut back by 4 bases and J by 5 bases. From germline, CDR1 is LGHNA and CDR2 YSLEER. The CDR3 is 15 amino acids.

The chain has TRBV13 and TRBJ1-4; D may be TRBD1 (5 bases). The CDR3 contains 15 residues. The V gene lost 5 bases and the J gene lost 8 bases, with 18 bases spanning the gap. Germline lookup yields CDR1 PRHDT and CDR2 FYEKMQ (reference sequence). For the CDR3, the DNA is TGTGCCAGCAGCCCGACCGACAGTCCCAAGGAAAAACTGTTTTTT. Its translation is CASSPTDSPKEKLFF.

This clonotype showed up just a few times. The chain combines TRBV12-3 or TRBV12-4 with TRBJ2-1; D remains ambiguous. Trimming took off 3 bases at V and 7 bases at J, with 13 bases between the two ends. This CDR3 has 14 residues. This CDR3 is CASSFPSLRNEQFF. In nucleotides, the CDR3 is TGTGCCAGCAGTTTTCCCTCACTACGTAATGAGCAGTTCTTC.

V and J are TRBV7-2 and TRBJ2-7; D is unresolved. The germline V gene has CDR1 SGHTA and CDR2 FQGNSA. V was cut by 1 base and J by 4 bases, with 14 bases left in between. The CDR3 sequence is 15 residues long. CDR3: CASSLGLPGEYEQYF. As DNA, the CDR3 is TGTGCCAGCAGCTTAGGTTTGCCAGGAGAGTACGAGCAGTACTTC.

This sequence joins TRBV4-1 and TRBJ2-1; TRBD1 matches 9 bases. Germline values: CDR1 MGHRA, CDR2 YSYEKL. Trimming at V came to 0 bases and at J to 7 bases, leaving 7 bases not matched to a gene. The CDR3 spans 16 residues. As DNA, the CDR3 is TGCGCCAGCAGCCAAGATCTGACAGGGGGAGTGAATGAGCAGTTCTTC. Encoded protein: CASSQDLTGGVNEQFF.

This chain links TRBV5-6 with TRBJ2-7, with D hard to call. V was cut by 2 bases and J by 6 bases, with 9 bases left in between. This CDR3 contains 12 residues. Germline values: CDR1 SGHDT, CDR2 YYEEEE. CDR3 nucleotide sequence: TGTGCCAGCAGCTTCAACGGTTTCGAGCAGTACTTC. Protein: CASSFNGFEQYF. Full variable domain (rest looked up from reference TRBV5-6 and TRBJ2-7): DAGVTQSPTHLIKTRGQQVTLRCSPKSGHDTVSWYQQALGQGPQFIFQYYEEEERQRGNFPDRFSGHQFPNYSSELNVNALLLGDSALYLCASSFNGFEQYFGPGTRLTVT.

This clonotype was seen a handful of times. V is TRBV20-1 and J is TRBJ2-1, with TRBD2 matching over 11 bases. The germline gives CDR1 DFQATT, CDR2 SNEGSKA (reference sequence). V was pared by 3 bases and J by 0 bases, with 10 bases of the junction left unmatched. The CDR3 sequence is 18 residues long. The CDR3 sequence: CSASWLAGGPSSYNEQFF. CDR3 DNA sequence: TGCAGTGCTAGTTGGCTAGCGGGGGGCCCAAGCTCCTACAATGAGCAGTTCTTC.

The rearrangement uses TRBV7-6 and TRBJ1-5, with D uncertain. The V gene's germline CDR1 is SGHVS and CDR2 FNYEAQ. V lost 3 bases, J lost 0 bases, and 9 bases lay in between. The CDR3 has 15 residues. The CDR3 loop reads CASSFYPDSNQPQHF. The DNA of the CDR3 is TGTGCCAGCAGCTTTTATCCTGATAGCAATCAGCCCCAGCATTTT.

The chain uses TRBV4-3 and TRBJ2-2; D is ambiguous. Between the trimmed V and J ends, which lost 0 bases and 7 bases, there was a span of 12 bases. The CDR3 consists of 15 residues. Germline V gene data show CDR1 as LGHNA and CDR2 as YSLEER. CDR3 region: CASSQEGSRSGELFF. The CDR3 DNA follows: TGCGCCAGCAGCCAAGAGGGGTCCCGGAGCGGGGAGCTGTTTTTT.

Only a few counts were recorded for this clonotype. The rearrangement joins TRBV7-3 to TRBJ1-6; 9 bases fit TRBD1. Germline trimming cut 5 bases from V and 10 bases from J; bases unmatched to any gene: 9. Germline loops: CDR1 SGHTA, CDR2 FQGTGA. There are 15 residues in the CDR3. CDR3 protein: CASSIRGTGSSPLHF. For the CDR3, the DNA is TGTGCCAGCAGCATCCGGGGGACAGGGTCCTCACCCCTCCACTTT.

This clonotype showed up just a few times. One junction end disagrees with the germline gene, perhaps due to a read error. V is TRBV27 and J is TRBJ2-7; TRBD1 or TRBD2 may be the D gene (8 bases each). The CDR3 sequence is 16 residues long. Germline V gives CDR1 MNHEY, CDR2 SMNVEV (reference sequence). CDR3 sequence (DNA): TGTGCCAGCAGTCCATCCGGGGGGGACAGGCCCTACAAGCAGTACTTC. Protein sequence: CASSPSGGDRPYKQYF.

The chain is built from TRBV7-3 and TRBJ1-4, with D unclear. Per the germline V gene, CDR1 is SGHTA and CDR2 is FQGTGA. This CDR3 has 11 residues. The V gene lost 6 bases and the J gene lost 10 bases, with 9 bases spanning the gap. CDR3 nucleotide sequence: TGTGCCAGCAGGGCAGTGGGAAAACTGTTTTTT. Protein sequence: CASRAVGKLFF.

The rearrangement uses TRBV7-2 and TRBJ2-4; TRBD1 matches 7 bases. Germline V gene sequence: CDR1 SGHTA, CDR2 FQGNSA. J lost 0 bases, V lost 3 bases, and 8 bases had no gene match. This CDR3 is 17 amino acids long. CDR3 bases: TGTGCCAGCAGCTTCGACAGGGAGATACTAGCCAAAAACATTCAGTACTTC. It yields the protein CASSFDREILAKNIQYF.